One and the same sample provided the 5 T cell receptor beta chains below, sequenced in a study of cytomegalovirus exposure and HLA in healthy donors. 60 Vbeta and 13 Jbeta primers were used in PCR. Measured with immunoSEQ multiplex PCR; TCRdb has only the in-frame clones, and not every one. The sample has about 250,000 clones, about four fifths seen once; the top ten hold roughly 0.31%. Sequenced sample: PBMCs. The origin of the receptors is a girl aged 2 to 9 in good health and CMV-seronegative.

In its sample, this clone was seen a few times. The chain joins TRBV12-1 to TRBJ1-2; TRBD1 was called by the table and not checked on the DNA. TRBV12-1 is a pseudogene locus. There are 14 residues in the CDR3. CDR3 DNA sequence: TGTGCCAGCAGCTTTCTGGGGACAAGATTTGGGTACACCTTC. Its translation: CASSFLGTRFGYTF.

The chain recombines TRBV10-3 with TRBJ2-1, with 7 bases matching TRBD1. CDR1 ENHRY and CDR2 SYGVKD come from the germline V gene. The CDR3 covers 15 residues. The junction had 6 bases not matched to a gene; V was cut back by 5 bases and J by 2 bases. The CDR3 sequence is CAISKDRRPYNEQFF. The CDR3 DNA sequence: TGTGCCATCAGTAAGGACAGGCGGCCCTACAATGAGCAGTTCTTC.

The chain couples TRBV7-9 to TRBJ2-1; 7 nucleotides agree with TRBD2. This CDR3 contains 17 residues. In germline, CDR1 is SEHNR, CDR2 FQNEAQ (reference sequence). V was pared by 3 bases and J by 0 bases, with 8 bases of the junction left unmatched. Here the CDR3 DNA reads TGTGCCAGCAGCTTTCCTGAGCGGGACCCCTCCTACAATGAGCAGTTCTTC. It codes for CASSFPERDPSYNEQFF. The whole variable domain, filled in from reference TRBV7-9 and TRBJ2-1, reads DTGVSQNPRHKITKRGQNVTFRCDPISEHNRLYWYRQTLGQGPEFLTYFQNEAQLEKSRLLSDRFSAERPKGSFSTLEIQRTEQGDSAMYLCASSFPERDPSYNEQFFGPGTRLTVL.

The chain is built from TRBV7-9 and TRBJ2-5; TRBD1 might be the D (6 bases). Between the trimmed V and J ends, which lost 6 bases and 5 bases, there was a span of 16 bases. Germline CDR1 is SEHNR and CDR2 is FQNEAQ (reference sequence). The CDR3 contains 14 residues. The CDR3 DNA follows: TGTGCCAGCAGACAGGACAGCGGCAGGGAGACCCAGTACTTC. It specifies CASRQDSGRETQYF.

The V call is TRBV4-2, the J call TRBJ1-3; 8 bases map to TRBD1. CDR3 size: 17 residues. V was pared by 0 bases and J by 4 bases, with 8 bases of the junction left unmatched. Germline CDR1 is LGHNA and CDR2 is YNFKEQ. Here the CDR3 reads CASSQESQGARGNTIYF. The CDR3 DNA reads TGTGCCAGCAGCCAAGAAAGTCAGGGGGCGAGAGGAAACACCATATATTTT.